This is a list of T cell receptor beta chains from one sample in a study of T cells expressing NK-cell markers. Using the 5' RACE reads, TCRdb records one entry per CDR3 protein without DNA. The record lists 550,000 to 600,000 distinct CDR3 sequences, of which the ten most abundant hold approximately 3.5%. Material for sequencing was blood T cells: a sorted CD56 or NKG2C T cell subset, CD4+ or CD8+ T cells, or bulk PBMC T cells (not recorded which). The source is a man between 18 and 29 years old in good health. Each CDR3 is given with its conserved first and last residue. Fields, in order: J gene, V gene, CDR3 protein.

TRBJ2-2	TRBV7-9	CASSDAGTAKAGELFF
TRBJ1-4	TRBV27	CASSFLFGGAQEKLFF
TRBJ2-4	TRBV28	CASRSGKNIQYF
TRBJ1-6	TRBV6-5	CASSYEGLLSPLHF
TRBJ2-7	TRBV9	CASSSLGTASYEQYF
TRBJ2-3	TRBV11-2	CASSLELLTIGSTDTQYF
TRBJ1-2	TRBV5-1	CASSSTPGELYGYTF
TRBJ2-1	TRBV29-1	CSAGTSGSNEQFF
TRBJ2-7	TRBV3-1	CASRSSLRVYEQYF
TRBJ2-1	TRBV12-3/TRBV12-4	CASSPRGVAGDYNEQFF
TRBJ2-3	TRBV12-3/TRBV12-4	CASTQGGTSTDTQYF
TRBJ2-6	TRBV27	CASSRGLADYSGANVLTF
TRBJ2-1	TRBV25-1	CASSEWAGSVNEQFF
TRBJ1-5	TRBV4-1	CASSQLGLGNQPQHF
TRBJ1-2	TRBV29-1	CSGAAGGLGYTF
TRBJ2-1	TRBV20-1	CSARATGVGGYNEQFF
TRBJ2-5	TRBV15	CATSRGRTSGEQETQYF
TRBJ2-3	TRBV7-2	CASSWGEGPTNTQYF
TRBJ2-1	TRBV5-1	CASSLMKRVGYDEQFF
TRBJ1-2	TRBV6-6	CASRSRTGELYGYTF
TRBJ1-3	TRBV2	CASIKSGVGNTIYF
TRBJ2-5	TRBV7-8	CASSFGTGTIGTQYF
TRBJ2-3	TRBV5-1	CASSLVTGGTDTQYF
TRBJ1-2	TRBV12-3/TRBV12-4	CASSFGGVWGYTF
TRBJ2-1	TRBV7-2	CASSPRLAGGGDEQFF
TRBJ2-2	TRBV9	CASTTGIRDTGELFF
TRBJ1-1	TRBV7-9	CASSPAFKGFEAFF
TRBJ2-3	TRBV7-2	CASSSFWTAPTDTQYF
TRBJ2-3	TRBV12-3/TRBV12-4	CASSVSGRAHTQYF
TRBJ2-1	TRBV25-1	CASSRGHEQFF
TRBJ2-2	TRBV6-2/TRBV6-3	CASSYRAEGHDVGELFF
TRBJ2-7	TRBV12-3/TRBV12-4	CASKEQGTYEQYF
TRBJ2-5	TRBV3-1	CASSPRTGARETQYF
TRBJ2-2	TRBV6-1	CASSRSRETGELFF
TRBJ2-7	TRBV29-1	CSVEDRGTGYEQYF
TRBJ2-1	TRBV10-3	CAISETAGNSIEQFF
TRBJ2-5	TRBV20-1	CSAGRTSGRRGQETQYF
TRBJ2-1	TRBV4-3	CASSQGVLWGQGTNEQFF
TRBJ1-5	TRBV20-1	CSARGAKGARGNQPQHF
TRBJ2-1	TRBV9	CASSVGGRNNEQFF
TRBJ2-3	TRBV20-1	CSAGVVAGDVDTQYF
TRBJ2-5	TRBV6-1	CASSEGKLAGVETQYF
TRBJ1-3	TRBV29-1	CSVYRGSGNTIYF
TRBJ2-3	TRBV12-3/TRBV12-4	CASSFPSPHLNTQYF
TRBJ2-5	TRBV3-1	CASSVWTSGYQETQYF
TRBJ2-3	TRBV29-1	CSVGLAGISTDTQYF
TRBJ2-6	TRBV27	CASSSPGLSGANVLTF